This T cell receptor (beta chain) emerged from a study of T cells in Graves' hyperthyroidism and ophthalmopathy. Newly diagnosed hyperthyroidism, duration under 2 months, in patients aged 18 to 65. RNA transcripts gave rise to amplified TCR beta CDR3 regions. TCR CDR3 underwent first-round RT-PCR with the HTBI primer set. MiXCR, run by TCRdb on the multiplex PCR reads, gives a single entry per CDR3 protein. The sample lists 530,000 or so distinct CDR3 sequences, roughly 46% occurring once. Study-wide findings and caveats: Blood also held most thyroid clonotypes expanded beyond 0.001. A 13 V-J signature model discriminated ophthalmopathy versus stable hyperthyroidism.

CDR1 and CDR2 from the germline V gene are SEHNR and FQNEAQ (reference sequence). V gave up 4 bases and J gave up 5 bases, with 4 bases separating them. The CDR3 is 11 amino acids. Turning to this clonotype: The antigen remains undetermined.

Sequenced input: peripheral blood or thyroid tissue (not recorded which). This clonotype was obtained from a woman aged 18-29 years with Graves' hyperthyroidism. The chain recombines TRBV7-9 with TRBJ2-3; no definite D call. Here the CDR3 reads CASSYRDTQYF. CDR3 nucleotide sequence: TGTGCCAGCAGCTACCGAGATACGCAGTATTTT. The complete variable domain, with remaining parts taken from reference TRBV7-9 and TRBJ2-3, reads DTGVSQNPRHKITKRGQNVTFRCDPISEHNRLYWYRQTLGQGPEFLTYFQNEAQLEKSRLLSDRFSAERPKGSFSTLEIQRTEQGDSAMYLCASSYRDTQYFGPGTRLTVL.